This T cell receptor beta chain was found in a study of identical twins. Study-wide findings and caveats: Excess sharing by twins proved weaker in beta out-of-frame sequences. It was possible that invariant MAIT and iNKT cells partly confounded the zero-insertion analyses.

One entry per CDR3 protein, called by TCRdb with MiXCR from the 5' RACE reads. The data contain about 520,000 distinct CDR3 sequences, approximately 22% of them seen just once; the ten biggest clones take up around 1%. A remark on this clonotype: What it binds is not known.

V dropped 6 bases and J dropped 1 base, with 8 bases sitting between them. Germline V gene sequence: CDR1 SGHTA, CDR2 FQGNSA. There are 13 residues in the CDR3. These same data were also listed under a study on T cells expressing NK-cell markers. From that report: In a group of 5 or 6 donors, dominant NKG2C+ clonotypes represented 1.0-7.0% of CD8+ T cells.

This clonotype was obtained from a woman under 30 in good health. The chain is built from TRBV7-2 and TRBJ2-3, with D uncertain. Sample: CD4+ T cells sorted from blood. The chain's CDR3 is CASSRQGTDTQYF. For the CDR3, the DNA is TGTGCCAGCAGTCGCCAGGGCACAGATACGCAGTATTTT.